This TCR beta chain was obtained from a study of PD-L1 blockade in urothelial cancer. On the study more broadly: Blood was subjected to analysis at 3 weeks (second dose) and 6 weeks following treatment start. A median about 140,000 T cells were found in blood samples.

Findings and limits, study-wide: Better progression-free and overall survival followed lower pretreatment blood clonality.

Only one count was recorded for this clone. What it recognizes is unknown. The protocol was immunoSEQ multiplex PCR, while the TCRdb copy is restricted to in-frame clones and leaves out a portion. Here the sample spans about 51,000 clones, about 86% being singletons. J lost 1 base, V lost 0 bases, and 3 bases had no gene match. This CDR3 is 17 amino acids long. Germline loops: CDR1 SGHNT, CDR2 YYREEE (reference sequence). The clonotype comes from a man in his 60s with urothelial cancer. Specimen: PBMCs, collected around atezolizumab (anti-PD-L1) treatment. The chain combines TRBV5-4 with TRBJ2-3, with TRBD2 identical over 12 bases. The DNA of the CDR3 is TGTGCCAGCAGCTTGGGACTAGCGGGAGCGGGCACAGATACGCAGTATTTT. Protein: CASSLGLAGAGTDTQYF.